The clone carrying this TCR beta chain came up many times. There were TCR beta CDR3 regions amplified from RNA transcripts. Using the HTBI primer set, a first-round RT-PCR was run on the TCR CDR3. One entry per CDR3 protein results from TCRdb running MiXCR on the multiplex PCR reads. The sample carries approximately 380,000 distinct CDR3 sequences, over 12% recorded once. Patients were excluded for uncontrolled infection, other autoimmune disease, pregnancy or lactation. Diagnostic assessment was based on clinical symptoms, serum thyroxine and TRAb, thyroid ultrasound and orbital computed tomography. These data originate in a study of T cells in Graves' hyperthyroidism and ophthalmopathy. Input material: blood. The receptor was isolated from a man between 50 and 59 years old with Graves' ophthalmopathy.

CDR3 amino acids: CASSSGQARANYGYTF. CDR3 bases: TGTGCCAGCAGCAGCGGACAGGCGCGAGCTAACTATGGCTACACCTTC. The J gene is TRBJ1-2, the V gene TRBV2; 7 positions match TRBD1. V trimming: 6 bases; J trimming: 0 bases; junction bases outside the gene matches: 10. The CDR3 sequence is 16 residues long. The V gene's germline CDR1 is SNHLY and CDR2 FYNNEI.